This T cell receptor (beta chain) was sequenced for a study of blood T cell repertoires in COVID-19. Study information: Researchers got acute and convalescent COVID-19 samples from the United States, Italy and Spain. T cells, B-cell-depleted T cells, or PBMCs provided the cDNA or gDNA that served as material.

Source study methods: Nucleated cell counts were estimated from reference gene primer amplification. Using immunoSEQ multiplex PCR, the repertoire was profiled, and TCRdb retains in-frame clones only, with some absent. The V and J calls and clone size come from that table; D and trimming were worked out from the DNA. Of approximately 230,000 clones listed, 65% to 80% are singletons. Input material: peripheral blood. This clonotype originated in a middle-aged woman with active or convalescent COVID-19.

The CDR3 DNA reads as TGTGCCGTGGACTCTGATGGCTACACCTTC. It specifies CAVDSDGYTF. This chain links TRBV12-5 with TRBJ1-2, with D unresolved. In germline, CDR1 is LGHNT, CDR2 FRNRAP. CDR3 length: 10 residues.